The next 8 T cell receptor beta chains were all read from a single sample in a study of regulatory T cells in long-lasting Graves disease. With iRepertoire HTBI primers and Arm-PCR of CDR3 regions, TCR beta libraries were built. TCRdb called the multiplex PCR reads again in MiXCR, with one record for every CDR3 protein. This sample has roughly 400,000 distinct CDR3 sequences, with approximately 16% found just once. Time point: newly diagnosed GD, antithyroid drugs for less than 3 months. Following extraction of RNA from PBMCs, that RNA was used to make the TCR library. The sample was also reused in another study, on T cells in Graves' hyperthyroidism and ophthalmopathy.

The material was peripheral blood mononuclear cells (PBMCs), obtained at new diagnosis, from a patient treated with antithyroid drugs. The receptors come from a woman aged 18 to 35 with Graves disease.

This clonotype was recorded many times. This chain connects TRBV3-1 to TRBJ2-1, with no clear D. The length of the CDR3 is 14 residues. Trimming pared 0 bases from V and 10 bases from J, leaving 13 bases between. Germline V gene sequence: CDR1 LGHDT, CDR2 YNNKEL (reference sequence). The CDR3 reads CASSQDSITQEQFF. Here the CDR3 DNA reads TGTGCCAGCAGCCAAGATTCGATCACTCAGGAGCAGTTCTTC.

This clonotype has more than one count but fewer than ten. The V gene is TRBV28, the J gene TRBJ1-4, with TRBD1 as a possible D gene (5 bases). CDR1 is MDHEN and CDR2 is SYDVKM in the germline V gene. The CDR3 has 16 amino acids. Trimming removed 2 bases from V and 4 bases from J, with 14 bases in between. Here the CDR3 DNA reads TGTGCCAGCAGTTTACGGATTGGGGCTGGTAATGAAAAACTGTTTTTT. Encoded protein: CASSLRIGAGNEKLFF.

This clonotype was seen many times. The chain employs TRBV28 and TRBJ1-1; no firm D call. Trimming left V 1 base short and J 11 bases short, with 11 bases between. CDR1 is MDHEN, CDR2 SYDVKM, per germline. The CDR3 contains 12 residues. The CDR3 sequence is CASSLSYLEAFF. CDR3 in DNA: TGTGCCAGCAGTTTATCGTACCTGGAGGCTTTCTTT.

This clonotype was seen ten or more times. The chain joins TRBV7-3 to TRBJ2-1; TRBD2 agrees at 10 bases. Germline CDR1 and CDR2: SGHTA and FQGTGA. This CDR3 comprises 16 residues. V dropped 2 bases and J dropped 4; count of bases not matched to a gene: 5. CDR3 protein: CASSLDSGGEYNEQFF. CDR3 coding DNA: TGTGCCAGCAGCTTAGACAGCGGGGGGGAATACAATGAGCAGTTCTTC. The variable domain in full, with the rest retrieved from reference TRBV7-3 and TRBJ2-1, is GAGVSQTPSNKVTEKGKYVELRCDPISGHTALYWYRQSLGQGPEFLIYFQGTGAADDSGLPNDRFFAVRPEGSVSTLKIQRTERGDSAVYLCASSLDSGGEYNEQFFGPGTRLTVL.

This clonotype was found many times. The V gene is TRBV20-1, the J gene TRBJ2-7, with D perhaps TRBD1 (6 bases). With 2 bases removed from V and 5 bases from J, the gap between germline ends came to 16 bases. The germline V gene encodes CDR1 DFQATT and CDR2 SNEGSKA (reference sequence). There are 14 residues in the CDR3. CDR3 DNA: TGCAGTGCTAGAACGGCTCAGGGGTTCCACGAGCAGTACTTC. It specifies CSARTAQGFHEQYF.

This clonotype has at least ten counts. V is TRBV6-9 and J is TRBJ2-5; 8 nucleotides agree with TRBD2. J lost 1 base, V lost 4 bases, and 5 bases had no gene match. The CDR3 sequence is 15 residues long. Germline-derived CDR1 and CDR2 are MNHGY and SVAAGI. The CDR3 DNA reads TGTGCCAGCAGTTTGAATAGCGGGGTCCAAGAGACCCAGTACTTC. It specifies CASSLNSGVQETQYF.

This clonotype was picked up a small number of times. The chain recombines TRBV29-1 with TRBJ1-4; D ambiguous. V was pared by 7 bases and J by 0 bases, with 15 bases between. This CDR3 region has 15 residues. CDR1 is SQVTM, CDR2 ANQGSEA, per germline. CDR3 nucleotide sequence: TGCAGCGCTTTACACCCTGGGGCAACTAATGAAAAACTGTTTTTT. It codes for CSALHPGATNEKLFF.

The chain carries TRBV12-3 or TRBV12-4 and TRBJ1-4, with no clear D. Trimming stripped 2 bases from V and 12 bases from J, with 13 bases between. The CDR3 covers 13 residues. The CDR3 loop is CASSLIGVGQLFF. CDR3 coding DNA: TGTGCCAGCAGTTTAATCGGGGTCGGTCAACTGTTTTTT.